This T cell receptor (beta chain) was sequenced for a study of T cells in localized non-small cell lung cancer. Produced via immunoSEQ multiplex PCR; TCRdb's table is partial and in-frame only. The sample holds approximately 88,000 clones; more than 75% are singletons and the top ten take approximately 4%. Germline V gives CDR1 MNHEY, CDR2 SMNVEV (reference sequence). This CDR3 has 17 residues. The V gene lost 2 bases and the J gene lost 8 bases, with 19 bases spanning the gap. The receptor was derived from a woman aged 40 to 75 with stage II squamous cell lung carcinoma. The chain carries TRBV27 and TRBJ1-6; TRBD1 is a possible D gene (6 bases). The input for sequencing was PBMCs, taken before any cancer treatment. CDR3 in DNA: TGTGCCAGCAGTTTACGGCCGGTGGGGCAGGGGTATTCACCCCTCCACTTT. It encodes CASSLRPVGQGYSPLHF.